The count of the clone carrying this T cell receptor beta chain is one. Antigen: not known. The V end was cut by 2 bases, the J end by 2 bases, with 6 bases between. This CDR3 is 13 amino acids long. The germline CDR1 and CDR2 sequences are MNHEY and SVGAGI. This specimen belongs to a study of long-term antiretroviral therapy in people with HIV. Findings of the study overall: Blood dates from 2004 to 2017, possibly under older ART regimens. Clones that expanded before ART (that is, prior to treatment) dominated the repertoire at all time points.

Per donor, at least one pre-ART and at least two post-ART PBMC samples were obtained. immunoSEQ v3.0 was run at survey level. Repertoires were generated with immunoSEQ multiplex PCR, while TCRdb's copy carries only in-frame clones and drops some. The sample holds about 16,000 clones, 78% seen once. The receptor's source is a middle-aged woman with HIV. The chain couples TRBV6-5 to TRBJ1-2; weak D call: TRBD1 (5 bases). The sequencing used unsorted PBMCs, collected around 3.2 years after starting antiretroviral therapy. The CDR3, as DNA: TGTGCCAGCAGTTACGGGGGAAACTATGGCTACACCTTC. This gives the protein CASSYGGNYGYTF.